The present entry profiles one T cell receptor beta chain with its context. Its antigen is currently not known. No base quality information exists; no much larger clone differs at one position. Patients with a history of autoimmune disease or receiving systemic immunosuppression were excluded from the trial. In every dose cohort, peripheral blood was drawn for TCR sequencing at baseline, cycle 4 day 1, and cycle 7 day 1. The samples were taken from a phase I, first-in-human, multicenter, open-label dose-escalation trial of ivuxolimab. Adults with locally advanced or metastatic melanoma, renal cell, hepatocellular, or head and neck squamous cell carcinoma were enrolled in the trial. Before TCR sequencing, CD4+ T cells and CD8+ T cells from peripheral blood were sorted into separate populations. For sequencing of the TCRbeta CDR3 region, genomic DNA was extracted from the sorted cells. TCRbeta CDR3 regions were sequenced using the immunoSEQ Assay. The table was pulled from immuneACCESS by TCRdb, which kept in-frame rearrangements only. Such tables lose some clones; where checked, under half of the loss comes from unresolved V genes, and the rest has no known cause. A total of roughly 2,700 clones appear in this sample, 60% to 85% of them only once. The ten largest clones take up around 19% of the sample.

From V the trimming removes 2 bases and from J it removes 2 bases, while the gene matches leave 2 bases of the junction unaccounted for. Reading from cysteine to phenylalanine, the CDR3 counts 14 amino acids. Only the CDR3 DNA stays, 42 bases, in frame from base 1. In the germline V gene (reference sequence), CDR1 corresponds to SGHNT and CDR2 to YYREEE. The record originates from a study of OX40 agonist ivuxolimab in advanced cancers. At the level of the whole study: Ivuxolimab, which targeted the costimulatory receptor OX40 (CD134), was an agonistic, fully human IgG2 monoclonal antibody. Intravenous ivuxolimab was administered to patients every 2 weeks at six dose levels: 0.01, 0.1, 0.3, 1.5, 3 and 10 mg/kg. Of the approximately 50 dose-escalation patients, hepatocellular carcinoma was present in 19, melanoma in roughly 15, renal cell carcinoma in 9 and head and neck cancer in 9. In the dose-escalation cohort, roughly 80% of patients were male, and the mean age was roughly 60 years, with a range of roughly 20 to 79. Prior anti-PD-1, anti-PD-L1 or anti-CTLA-4 therapy was permitted, and checkpoint inhibitors had been received by less than 45% of dose-escalation patients. Partial responses were achieved by three dose-escalation patients, of whom one had hepatocellular carcinoma and two had cutaneous melanoma. Peripheral TCRbeta sequencing was intended to test whether TCR sequence diversity was altered and clonal T-cell expansion was caused by ivuxolimab. The paper describes the monotherapy dose-escalation part (N of about 52 patients) of the phase I trial of ivuxolimab. The full study reports these points: Low levels of normalized T-cell clonal expansion were also seen in some patients who did not respond. Which antigens the clonally expanded peripheral T cells were specific for was not determined. At doses of 0.1 to 3.0 mg/kg, clonal expansion of both CD4+ and CD8+ blood T cells was observed from baseline to week 6. Partial responders in the 0.1-3.0 mg/kg groups had among the lowest normalized peripheral clonal expansion, especially among CD8+ T cells. After ivuxolimab, CD8+ T cells had more expanded clones than CD4+ T cells on average.

The TCR comes from an adult with an advanced solid tumor such as melanoma, head and neck, liver or kidney cancer. The chain is encoded by TRBV5-4 joined to TRBJ1-2, and TRBD1 matches 8 of the central bases. This sample comprised CD4+ or CD8+ T cells sorted from blood, obtained in a trial of the OX40 agonist ivuxolimab. CDR3 protein: CASSFSGGNYGYTF. The nucleotide sequence is TGTGCCAGCAGCTTCTCAGGGGGCAACTATGGCTACACCTTC.